This TCR beta chain was profiled in a study of cytomegalovirus exposure and HLA in healthy donors (TCRdb year 2017). Study-level background: An earlier analysis of roughly 570 of the donors reported 250 to 300 Gb of sequence data and 95 million to 120 million unique TCR beta sequences obtained from about 200 million T cells. An early release covering 550 to 650 HLA-typed donors comprised about 310 gigabases of sequencing data and about 90 million unique TCR sequences. Of the roughly 400 genotyped donors, around 81% fell in the genetic ancestry cluster associated with self-reported Caucasian donors. The study was designed to test whether signatures of past pathogen exposure could be identified by cataloging public T cell receptors. The T cell repertoires of 700 or so subjects were profiled by immunosequencing and related to cytomegalovirus serostatus. A separate validation cohort of more than 100 different subjects was used in addition to the approximately 670-subject first cohort. To predict cytomegalovirus infection status, the study combined high-throughput TCR immunosequencing, statistical association of individual TCRs with disease status, and machine learning. A later analysis re-examined previously published TCR beta repertoires from more than 550 donors and added high-resolution HLA genotyping to investigate patterns of TCR occurrence. Rather than drawing on any new phenotypic data, the later analysis identified candidate immune exposures from TCR beta sequences and the way those sequences occurred across donors. An earlier analysis of some 500 of the donors used high-throughput TCR beta sequencing to judge whether each TCR beta V gene segment behaved as functional or pseudogenic. Donor age, sex, ethnicity and CMV serostatus were collected together with the repertoire data. In a later genetic analysis, genome-wide SNP genotypes for 398 of the 666 donors were used, and that subset was treated as a discovery cohort. Every discovery cohort repertoire had been produced on one sequencing platform. HLA typing included class I and class II loci at four-digit resolution. The number of donors typed differed by locus, with 629-630 for A, B, C, DRB1 and DQB1, over 500 for DQA1, some 570 for DPA1, and around 460 for DPB1. Roughly 5 DR-DQ haplotypes were treated as single units for association and clustering because of strong linkage in the cohort. On average, approximately 250,000 unique TCR beta nucleotide sequences were sequenced per donor among about 400 genotyped donors of the cohort, with about 19% of those sequences being non-productive.

The cohort was made up of under 800 healthy bone marrow donors. At the time of sampling, every cohort member was nominally healthy, though immune exposures that went unrecorded were likely present. The donor was CMV seropositive and was included in the group of 250 to 350 seropositive cohort members. A peripheral blood sample was provided by each donor, and peripheral blood mononuclear cells were used for TCR beta sequencing. The Qiagen DNeasy Blood Extraction Kit was used to extract genomic DNA from the blood cell samples. The library relied on the immunoSEQ multiplex PCR assay. The multiplex PCR relied on a mix of 60 forward primers for TCR Vbeta segments and 13 reverse primers for TCR Jbeta segments. The CDR3 region of rearranged TCR beta genes was amplified from genomic DNA with a multiplex PCR assay. The Illumina HiSeq System was used to sequence the amplified TCR beta libraries as 87-base-pair reads. In the original analysis: A later analysis counted approximately 84 million unique TCR beta chains across the 666 repertoires, and 10 million to 11 million of these chains were shared by at least two donors. Raw reads were error-corrected and collapsed into unique sequences with a nearest-neighbor algorithm that merged closely related sequences to remove PCR and sequencing errors. V, D and J gene segments were assigned by aligning CDR3 sequences to IMGT reference sequences. For a sequence to be retained, at least a six-nucleotide match to both a V gene segment and a J gene segment was required. Rearrangements were called productive when the CDR3 lacked stop codons and stayed in frame with V and J; all others were non-productive. CDR3 was defined by IMGT convention, running from the second conserved V-encoded cysteine to the conserved J-encoded phenylalanine. The earlier analysis of roughly 590 of the donors excluded any sequence lacking an unambiguous match to a single V gene segment. An earlier analysis of several hundred of the donors classified V segments as functional when productive rearrangements were above 56.7% and as segregating when the standard deviation between donors was above 5%. To diagnose cytomegalovirus status from the catalog of TCR beta chain sequences, a statistical classification framework was built. A later analysis assigned V and J genes by comparing TCR nucleotide sequences with IMGT/GENE-DB human TR gene sequences. Using the TCRdist pipeline, a later analysis assigned CDR3 sequences along with most-parsimonious VDJ recombination scenarios. In a later analysis, each TCR beta chain was defined by its CDR3 amino acid sequence together with its V-gene family, and reads without a unique V-gene family were excluded. As a way to deal with suspected cross-contamination and a sequencing artifact, a later analysis dropped over 550 nucleotide sequences that were highly shared and had low generation probability. In a later analysis, a clonal expansion index was calculated for each public chain from normalized within-repertoire ranks of inferred template counts. In a later analysis, generation probabilities were computed using a VDJ recombination model fitted to out-of-frame rearrangements, and the results were checked against IGoR. In a later analysis, hypergeometric tests were used to score TCR-TCR, TCR-HLA and TCR-CMV co-occurrence, with a repertoire-size bias correction applied to TCR pairs. In a later analysis, false discovery rates were estimated by permuting HLA or CMV assignments 20 times. In a later analysis, co-occurring TCRs were grouped using DBSCAN, with TCRdist sequence similarity added in when clustering inside HLA-allele-positive subsets. For co-occurrence clustering, repertoires with fewer than 30,000 or more than 120,000 public chains were excluded, along with five repertoires with anomalous nucleotide sharing. What TCRdb holds here is the immuneACCESS table cut down to in-frame rearrangements. Part of the clones is not present; checked against another copy, under half of the missing clones reflect an unresolved V gene, and the others are unexplained. The DNA gave D and trimming, while V, J and clone size come from that table. Across this sample there are about 140,000 clones, with around four fifths seen only once. The top ten clonotypes cover under 1.5% of the sample.

Beyond this particular receptor, the publication reports: Because HLA typing was unavailable for some donors at each locus, only the typed subset was used in association tests. Most CMV-associated TCR beta chains appeared to be HLA-restricted in a later analysis, and the HLA associations seemed to be driven largely by CMV exposure. In a later analysis, HLA-associated TCR beta chains were found to be more clonally expanded and to have lower generation probabilities than equally common non-associated chains. A few of the identified cytomegalovirus-associated TCR beta chains were confirmed in vitro to be specific for cytomegalovirus antigens. A total of about 150 TCR beta chains were listed by the study as associated with cytomegalovirus. An association between a missense DCLRE1C variant and V-gene and J-gene trimming of TCR beta chains was found in a later genetic analysis and replicated in an independent cohort. Immune exposure information for the cohort was limited to CMV serostatus. Only TCR beta chains were sequenced in this cohort, and the absence of alpha or paired-chain data limited detectable features. Compared with the approximately 670-donor mean, donors in an Asian-associated ancestry cluster had fewer N-insertions in productive TCRs, according to a later genetic analysis. A group of highly shared sequence variants was considered likely to be a technical artifact of the sequencing pipeline. A further reported finding was that TCR beta sequences accurately predicted the HLA-A and HLA-B alleles for most subjects in the first cohort. In a later analysis, the rate of TCR association differed among HLA loci, with DRB1 alleles having the most associated TCRs and HLA-C alleles having the fewest. At a false discovery rate of 0.05, a later analysis linked 15,000 to 20,000 TCR beta sequences to specific HLA alleles. Assigning TCR associations to individual alleles was difficult when HLA alleles, especially DR and DQ, strongly co-occurred. The earlier analysis of 450 to 700 of the donors excluded roughly 17 rarely observed V segments, including chromosome 9 orphons, because counts were too low. The classifier was reported to diagnose cytomegalovirus status with high specificity and sensitivity in both the original and validation cohorts. In a later analysis, several top co-occurrence clusters were reported to appear linked to parvovirus B19, influenza, CMV and Epstein-Barr virus. Correlated functional status among segregating V segments might reflect linkage disequilibrium, but an unknown experimental factor could not be ruled out. Broadly in line with IMGT annotations, most TCR beta V segments showed up in productive rearrangements about 87% or about 30% of the time in an earlier analysis of several hundred of the donors. Sequencing depth was assumed to be roughly uniform across donors in the presence/absence analyses, though that assumption may not hold. According to the authors, the approach could potentially be generalized to other disease states and immunological phenotypes. Most TCR sequences were observed very rarely across donors, whereas some public TCRs were present in many individuals.

A word on this clone: It has no known antigen specificity. Base qualities were left out, and no much larger clone turns up one base away.

Specimen: PBMCs. This TCR was sampled from a male donor in good health and CMV-seropositive.

The CDR3 protein: CASGASGRATSGYGEQFF. The DNA sequence follows: TGTGCCAGCGGAGCTAGCGGGAGGGCTACTTCTGGGTACGGTGAGCAGTTCTTC. The sequence joins TRBV7-9 to TRBJ2-1, with TRBD2 identical over 12 junction bases. Including cysteine and phenylalanine, the CDR3 has 18 amino acids. Only CDR3 DNA is held: 54 bases, read in frame from base 1. The germline V gene (reference sequence) sets CDR1 to SEHNR and CDR2 to FQNEAQ. For this chain, trimming is 8 bases at the V end and 9 bases at the J end, and the number of junction bases without a gene match is 20.